This T cell receptor (beta chain) was documented in a study of OX40 agonist ivuxolimab in advanced cancers. General study findings and limits: It was also the case that some nonresponders had low normalized T-cell clonal expansion.

Patients were ineligible given autoimmune disease history or systemic immunosuppression. The investigators sampled blood at baseline, at cycle 4 day 1, and at cycle 7 day 1. A note on this clone: No antigen is known for it.

The data were produced by immunoSEQ multiplex PCR, yet TCRdb's version contains in-frame clones alone and is incomplete. Of 35,000 to 45,000 clones in the sample, under 95% were seen once. This CDR3 is built from 14 residues. Germline V lookup: CDR1 KGHSH, CDR2 LQKENI. V shed 5 bases and J shed 0 bases, with 7 bases lying between them. This sequence joins TRBV18 and TRBJ1-4; D ambiguous. Here the sequenced sample was CD4+ or CD8+ T cells sorted from blood, taken in a trial of the OX40 agonist ivuxolimab. This clonotype was obtained from an adult with an advanced solid tumor such as melanoma, head and neck, liver or kidney cancer. The CDR3, as DNA: TGTGCCAGCTCAGGGAATCCAACTAATGAAAAACTGTTTTTT. It codes for CASSGNPTNEKLFF.